This T cell receptor (beta chain) stems from a study of a mutant IDH1 vaccine in newly diagnosed glioma. Study background: In some groups vaccination began 4-6 weeks post-radiotherapy; others received it with temozolomide. The earlier regimen, radiotherapy, temozolomide, or both, was most often both. Treated patients showed a male proportion of roughly 62%, a female proportion of 37.5%, and a mean age of around 40 years.

Worth noting for this clone: The target antigen is unknown.

Clones were read by immunoSEQ multiplex PCR, and TCRdb kept only the in-frame ones, dropping some. The repertoire consists of over 50,000 clones, with 75% to 90% occurring once and the leading ten covering about 5%. Time point specified: week 5, during vaccination. The vaccine gave 300 ug of a 20-mer mutant IDH1 peptide subcutaneously per dose. The sample was PBMCs, taken from a glioma patient whose treatment included an IDH1 peptide vaccine. This TCR was recovered from a middle-aged woman with glioma.

This CDR3 is CASTAERAGDGEKLFF. In DNA, the CDR3 is TGTGCCAGTACCGCCGAGAGGGCAGGGGACGGTGAAAAACTGTTTTTT. V usage is TRBV19 and J usage is TRBJ1-4; TRBD1 is a possible D gene (6 bases). The ends were cut back, 7 bases at V and 7 bases at J, with 22 bases in the middle. The CDR3 has 16 amino acids. The germline V gene encodes CDR1 LNHDA and CDR2 SQIVND (reference sequence).